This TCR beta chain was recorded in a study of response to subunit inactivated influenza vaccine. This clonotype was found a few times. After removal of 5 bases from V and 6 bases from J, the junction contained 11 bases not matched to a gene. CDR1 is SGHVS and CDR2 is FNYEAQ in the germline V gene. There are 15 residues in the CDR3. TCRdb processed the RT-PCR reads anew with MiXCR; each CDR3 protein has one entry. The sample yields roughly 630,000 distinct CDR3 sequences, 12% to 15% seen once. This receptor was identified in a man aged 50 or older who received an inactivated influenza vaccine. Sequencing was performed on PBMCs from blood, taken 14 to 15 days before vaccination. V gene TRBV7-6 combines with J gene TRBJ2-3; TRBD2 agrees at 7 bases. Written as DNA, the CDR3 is TGTGCCAGCAGCCCATGGGGGGGGGTGCTCGATACGCAGTATTTT. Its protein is CASSPWGGVLDTQYF.